A single sample gave rise to the 18 T cell receptor beta chains below, sequenced in a study of cytomegalovirus exposure and HLA in healthy donors. The PCR contained 60 Vbeta and 13 Jbeta primers. The method was immunoSEQ multiplex PCR; TCRdb's version includes in-frame clones alone and lacks a portion of them. The data hold about 88,000 clones, with roughly 69% observed a single time. The sample comprised PBMCs. The receptors derive from a man aged 50-60 years in good health and CMV-seronegative.

V usage is TRBV7-6 and J usage is TRBJ1-1; 8 nucleotides agree with TRBD1. CDR1 and CDR2 (germline): SGHVS, FNYEAQ. V dropped 5 bases and J dropped 6; count of bases not matched to a gene: 11. This CDR3 spans 15 amino acids. This CDR3 is CASSARGRGLAEAFF. The CDR3 bases are TGTGCCAGCAGCGCCCGGGGCAGGGGGCTCGCTGAAGCTTTCTTT.

This clone was counted a single time. The rearrangement joins TRBV4-3 to TRBJ1-1; 8 positions agree with TRBD1. The trim removed 5 bases at V and 4 bases at J, leaving 6 bases unmatched. Germline CDR1 and CDR2: LGHNA and YSLEER. The CDR3 sequence is 14 residues long. The CDR3 DNA sequence: TGCGCCAGCAGCTCCGACAGGGGTGGCACTGAAGCTTTCTTT. Translating it yields CASSSDRGGTEAFF.

The chain recombines TRBV6-5 with TRBJ2-7; the D gene is possibly TRBD2 (6 bases). CDR1 MNHEY and CDR2 SVGAGI come from the germline V gene. The V end was cut by 5 bases, the J end by 4 bases, with 15 bases between. This CDR3 is 14 amino acids long. The CDR3 coding sequence is TGTGCCAGCAGTCTCCAGGACGGGAGTTACGAGCAGTACGTC. Amino acids: CASSLQDGSYEQYV.

V is TRBV6-4 and J is TRBJ1-1; TRBD1 is a possible D gene (5 bases). Looked up from germline, CDR1 is MRHNA and CDR2 is SNTAGT. V was cut by 0 bases and J by 3 bases, with 8 bases left in between. The CDR3 spans 14 residues. CDR3 sequence reads: CASSDSWGDTEAFF. The DNA of the CDR3 is TGTGCCAGCAGTGACTCGTGGGGGGACACTGAAGCTTTCTTT.

V usage is TRBV10-3 and J usage is TRBJ1-2, with 8 bases fitting TRBD1. V trimming: 10 bases; J trimming: 0 bases; junction bases outside the gene matches: 13. CDR1 is ENHRY and CDR2 is SYGVKD in the germline V gene. This CDR3 is 16 amino acids long. The CDR3 sequence: CATKQGTGSTNYGYTF. The DNA of the CDR3 is TGTGCCACGAAACAGGGGACAGGTTCTACTAACTATGGCTACACCTTC.

The CDR3 region is CASSQVEEGLMEAFF. DNA for the CDR3: TGCGCCAGCAGCCAAGTGGAAGAGGGCCTGATGGAAGCTTTCTTT. The chain couples TRBV4-3 to TRBJ1-1; D uncertain. V dropped 1 base and J dropped 8 bases, with 17 bases sitting between them. The CDR3 totals 15 residues. The germline V gene encodes CDR1 LGHNA and CDR2 YSLEER.

The chain links TRBV15 to TRBJ2-7, with D perhaps matching TRBD2 (6 bases). Per the germline V gene, CDR1 is LNHNV and CDR2 is YYDKDF (reference sequence). V dropped 8 bases and J dropped 6 bases, with 20 bases sitting between them. The CDR3 is made up of 14 amino acids. This CDR3 reads CATPRGGGIFEQYV. The CDR3 DNA sequence: TGTGCCACCCCCCGAGGAGGCGGGATTTTCGAGCAGTACGTC.

This clone appeared a few times. V gene TRBV6-1 combines with J gene TRBJ1-4; tentatively, D is TRBD1 (5 bases). Deletions cut 2 bases from V and 7 bases from J, with 11 bases between. CDR1 and CDR2 from the germline V gene are MNHNS and SASEGT. This CDR3 has 14 residues. Here the CDR3 DNA reads TGTGCCAGCAGTGAACGGGGCGGGGGTGAAAAACTGTTTTTT. Encoded protein: CASSERGGGEKLFF.

The genes are TRBV10-2 and TRBJ2-7; TRBD2 matches at 7 bases. The CDR3 is 11 residues long. Germline V CDR1 and CDR2: WSHSY, SAAADI. With 8 bases clipped from V and 3 bases from J, the junction kept 1 base outside the gene matches. The CDR3: CASWGGYEQYV. In nucleotides, the CDR3 is TGCGCCAGCTGGGGGGGCTACGAGCAGTACGTC.

The V and J genes are TRBV2 and TRBJ2-7; weak D call: TRBD1 (5 bases). V was clipped by 1 base and J by 10 bases, with 20 bases between them. CDR1 SNHLY and CDR2 FYNNEI come from the germline V gene. The CDR3 is 15 residues long. The CDR3: CASSEDLTVVFPQYV. In DNA form, the CDR3 reads TGTGCCAGCAGTGAAGATCTGACAGTAGTTTTTCCCCAGTACGTC.

The chain uses TRBV2 and TRBJ2-5; 12 bases are a match to TRBD2. The germline V gene encodes CDR1 SNHLY and CDR2 FYNNEI. Trimming cost V 6 bases and J 1 base; bases outside gene matches: 6. This CDR3 has 16 amino acids. The CDR3 loop reads CASRRTSGRLQETQYF. CDR3 bases: TGTGCCAGCAGGAGAACTAGCGGGAGGCTCCAAGAGACCCAGTACTTC.

This clone has a single count. This chain uses TRBV7-9 with TRBJ2-1, with a tentative D call TRBD2 (6 bases). The CDR3 length is 15 residues. The ends were cut back, 5 bases at V and 3 bases at J, with 14 bases in the middle. Germline lookup yields CDR1 SEHNR and CDR2 FQNEAQ (reference sequence). This chain's CDR3 is CASSARDWVYNEQFF. The DNA of the CDR3 is TGTGCCAGCAGCGCCCGGGACTGGGTCTACAATGAGCAGTTCTTC.

The chain joins TRBV6-6 to TRBJ1-2; 7 bases fit TRBD1. Germline V gene data show CDR1 as MNHNY and CDR2 as SVGAGI (reference sequence). V was pared by 5 bases and J by 4 bases, with 7 bases of the junction left unmatched. The CDR3 has 14 residues. This CDR3 is CASSPETGTYGYTF. The CDR3 DNA reads as TGTGCCAGCAGTCCCGAGACAGGGACCTATGGCTACACCTTC.

The genes are TRBV18 and TRBJ2-6, with D possibly TRBD2 on 6 matching bases. CDR1 and CDR2 (germline): KGHSH, LQKENI. V lost 3 bases to trimming and J lost 4 bases, with 13 bases between them. The CDR3 has 16 residues. CDR3 DNA sequence: TGTGCCAGCTCACCCACAGAGGGACTCGGGGCCAACGTCCTGACTTTC. It encodes CASSPTEGLGANVLTF. The full variable domain, in which reference TRBV18 and TRBJ2-6 provide the parts outside the CDR3, is NAGVMQNPRHLVRRRGQEARLRCSPMKGHSHVYWYRQLPEEGLKFMVYLQKENIIDESGMPKERFSAEFPKEGPSILRIQQVVRGDSAAYFCASSPTEGLGANVLTFGAGSRLTVL.

The chain links TRBV5-8 to TRBJ2-7, with 7 bases lining up with TRBD2. CDR1 SGHTS and CDR2 YDEGEE come from the germline V gene. The length of the CDR3 is 15 residues. V lost 2 bases and J lost 2; bases outside the gene matches: 7. The CDR3 is CASSFGLVMAYEQYV. The CDR3 bases are TGTGCCAGCAGCTTCGGACTAGTGATGGCCTACGAGCAGTACGTC.

The chain links TRBV5-4 to TRBJ1-2; 7 bases are a match to TRBD1. Germline V gene data show CDR1 as SGHNT and CDR2 as YYREEE (reference sequence). The V and J ends lost 0 bases and 6 bases, in that order; junction bases with no gene match: 5. This CDR3 spans 14 amino acids. The DNA for the CDR3 is TGTGCCAGCAGCTTGGCCCGACAGGGCCATGGCTACACCTTC. Protein product: CASSLARQGHGYTF.

The chain has TRBV9 and TRBJ2-7; D unresolved. The CDR3 extends over 14 amino acids. With 0 bases removed from V and 0 bases from J, the gap between germline ends came to 7 bases. Germline V lookup: CDR1 SGDLS, CDR2 YYNGEE. The CDR3 reads CASSVGTVSYEQYF. CDR3 nucleotide sequence: TGTGCCAGCAGCGTAGGTACAGTCTCCTACGAGCAGTACTTC.

The J gene is TRBJ1-5, the V gene TRBV6-6; tentative D call: TRBD1 (5 bases). The V and J ends lost 0 bases and 7 bases respectively, with 10 bases between them. Germline CDR1 and CDR2: MNHNY and SVGAGI (reference sequence). The CDR3 is 14 amino acids. The CDR3 sequence: CASSYSSGRQPQHF. The CDR3 DNA is TGTGCCAGCAGTTACTCGTCAGGGCGGCAGCCCCAGCATTTT.